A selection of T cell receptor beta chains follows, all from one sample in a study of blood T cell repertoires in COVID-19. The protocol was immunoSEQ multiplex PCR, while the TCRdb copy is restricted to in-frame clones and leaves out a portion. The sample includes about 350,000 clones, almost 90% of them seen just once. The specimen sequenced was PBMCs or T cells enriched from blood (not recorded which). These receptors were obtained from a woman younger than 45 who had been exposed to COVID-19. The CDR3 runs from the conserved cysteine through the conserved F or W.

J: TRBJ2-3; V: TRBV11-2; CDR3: CASSPMIGGPTDTQYF
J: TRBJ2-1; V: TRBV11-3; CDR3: CASSPSGLAGGNEQFF
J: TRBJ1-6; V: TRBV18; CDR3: CASSRTAPGTGGDPLHF
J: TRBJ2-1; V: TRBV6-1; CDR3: CASSEEAGGPDEQFF
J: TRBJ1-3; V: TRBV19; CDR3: CASSTELGGNTIYF
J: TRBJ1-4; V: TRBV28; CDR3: CASSFPRTSTSGRLANEKLFF
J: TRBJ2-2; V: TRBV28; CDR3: CASSPGQLGTGELFF
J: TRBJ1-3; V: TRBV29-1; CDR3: CSVQGQGGNTIYF
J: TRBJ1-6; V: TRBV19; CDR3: CASSIGQSYSPLHF
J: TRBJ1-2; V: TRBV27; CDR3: CASRQGAWYGYTF
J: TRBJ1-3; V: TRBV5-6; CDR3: CASSLVGGPAGNTIYF
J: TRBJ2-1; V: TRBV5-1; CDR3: CASSFQGARNEQFF
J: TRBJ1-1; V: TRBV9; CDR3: CASSPGGILFTEAFF
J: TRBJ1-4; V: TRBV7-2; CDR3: CASSLRYGEKLFF
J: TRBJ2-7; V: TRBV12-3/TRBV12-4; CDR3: CASSDRGDYEQYF
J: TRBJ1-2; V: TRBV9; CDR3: CASSVSNYGYTF
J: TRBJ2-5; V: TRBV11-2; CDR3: CASSLGLAGASQETQYF
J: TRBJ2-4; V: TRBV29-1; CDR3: CSVDFVTSGSRNIQYF
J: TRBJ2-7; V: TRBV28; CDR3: CASRPNRGSLSEQYF
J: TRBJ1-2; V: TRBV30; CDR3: CAWLHGGGGYTF
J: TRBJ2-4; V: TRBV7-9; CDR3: CASSLLSGGRAIQYF
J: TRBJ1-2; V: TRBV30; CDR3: CAWSVWGQGAIYGYTF
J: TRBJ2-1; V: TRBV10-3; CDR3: CAISTPTSGRVEQFF
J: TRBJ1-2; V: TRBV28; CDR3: CASSPPDRGNYGYTF
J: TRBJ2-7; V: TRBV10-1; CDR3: CASSDSPSREQYF
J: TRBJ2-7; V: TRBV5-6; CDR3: CASSALPTSGRSYEQYF
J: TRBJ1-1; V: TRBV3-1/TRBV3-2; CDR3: CASSQEASDTEAFF
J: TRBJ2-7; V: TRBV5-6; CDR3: CASSLVLTSDSYEQYF
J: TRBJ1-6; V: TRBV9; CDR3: CASSLQGSSYNSPLHF
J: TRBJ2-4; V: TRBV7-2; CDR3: CAIGIAKNIQYF
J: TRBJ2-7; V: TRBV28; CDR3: CASIQEDRGYEQYF
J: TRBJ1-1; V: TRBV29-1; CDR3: CSVHRGPPSNTEAFF
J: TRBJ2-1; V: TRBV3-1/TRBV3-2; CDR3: CASKRSSGSHDEQFF
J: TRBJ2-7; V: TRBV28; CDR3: CASSPHPGQGIGYEQYF
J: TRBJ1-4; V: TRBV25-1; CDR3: CASSEYFSGEKLFF
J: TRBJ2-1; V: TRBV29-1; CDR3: CSVHGRTGAYNEQFF
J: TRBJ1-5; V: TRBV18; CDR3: CASSPQDPGVQPQHF
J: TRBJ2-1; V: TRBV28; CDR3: CAAHSHNEQFF
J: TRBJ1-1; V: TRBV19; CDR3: CASIADSSTEAFF
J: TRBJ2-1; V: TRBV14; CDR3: CASSQEQGLGLGEQFF
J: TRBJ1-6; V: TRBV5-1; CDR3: CASSSNGGAVNSPLHF
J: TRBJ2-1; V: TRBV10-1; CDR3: CASSDRSGSYNEQFF
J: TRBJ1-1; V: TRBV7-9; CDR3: CASSLGASGGQNTEAFF
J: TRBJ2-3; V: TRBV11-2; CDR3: CASRAFGQGIVRPDTQYF
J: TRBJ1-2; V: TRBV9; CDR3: CASSVSGRENNYGYTF
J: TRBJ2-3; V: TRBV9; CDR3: CASRRAGSTDTQYF
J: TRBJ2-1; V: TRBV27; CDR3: CASSLSRTSGQFF
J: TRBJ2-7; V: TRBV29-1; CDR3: CSVVAGGLYEQYF
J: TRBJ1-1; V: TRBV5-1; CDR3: CASSLAGGEVTEAFF
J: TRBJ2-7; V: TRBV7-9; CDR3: CASSITGTGVLYEQYF
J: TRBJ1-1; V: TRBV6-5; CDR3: CASSHASRGAFF
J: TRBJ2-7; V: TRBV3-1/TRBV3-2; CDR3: CASSPGLAGFHGDF